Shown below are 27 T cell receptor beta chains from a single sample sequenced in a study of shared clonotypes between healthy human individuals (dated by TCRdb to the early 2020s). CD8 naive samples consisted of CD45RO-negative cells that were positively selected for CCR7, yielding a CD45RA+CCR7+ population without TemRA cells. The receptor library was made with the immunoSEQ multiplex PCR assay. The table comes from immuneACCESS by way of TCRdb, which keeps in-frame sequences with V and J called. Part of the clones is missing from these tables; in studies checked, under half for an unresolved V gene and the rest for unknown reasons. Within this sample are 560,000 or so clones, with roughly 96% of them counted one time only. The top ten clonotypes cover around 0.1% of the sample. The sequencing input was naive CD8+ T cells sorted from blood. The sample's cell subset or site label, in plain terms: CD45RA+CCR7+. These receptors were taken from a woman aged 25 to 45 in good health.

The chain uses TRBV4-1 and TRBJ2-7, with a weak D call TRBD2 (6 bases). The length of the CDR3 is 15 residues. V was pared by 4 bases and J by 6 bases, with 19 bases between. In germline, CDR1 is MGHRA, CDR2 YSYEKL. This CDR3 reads CASSPTLEGVGEQYF. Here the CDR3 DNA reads TGCGCCAGCAGCCCAACCCTGGAGGGAGTGGGCGAGCAGTACTTC.

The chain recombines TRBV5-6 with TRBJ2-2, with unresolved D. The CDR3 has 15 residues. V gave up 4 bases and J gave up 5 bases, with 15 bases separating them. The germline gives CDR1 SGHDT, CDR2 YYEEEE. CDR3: CASSPWVSGTGELFF. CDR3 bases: TGTGCCAGCAGCCCATGGGTTTCCGGTACCGGGGAGCTGTTTTTT.

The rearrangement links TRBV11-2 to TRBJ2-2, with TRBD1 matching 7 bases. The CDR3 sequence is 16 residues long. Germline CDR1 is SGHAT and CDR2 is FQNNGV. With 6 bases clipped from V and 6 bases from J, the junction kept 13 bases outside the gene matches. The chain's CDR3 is CASSSGQSSGAGELFF. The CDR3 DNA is TGTGCCAGCAGTTCGGGACAGTCCTCAGGGGCCGGGGAGCTGTTTTTT.

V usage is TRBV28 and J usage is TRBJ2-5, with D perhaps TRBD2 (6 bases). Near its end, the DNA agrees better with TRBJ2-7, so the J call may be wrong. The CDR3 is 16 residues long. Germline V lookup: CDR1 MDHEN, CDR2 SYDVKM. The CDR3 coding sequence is TGTGCCAGCAGTTTACCCACCGAGGACGGGGGAAACGAGCAGTACTTC. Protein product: CASSLPTEDGGNEQYF.

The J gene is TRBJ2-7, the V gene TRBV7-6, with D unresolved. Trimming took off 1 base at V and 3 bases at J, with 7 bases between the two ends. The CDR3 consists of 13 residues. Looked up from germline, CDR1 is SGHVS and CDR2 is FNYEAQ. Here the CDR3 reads CASSLGVDYEQYF. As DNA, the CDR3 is TGTGCCAGCAGCTTAGGAGTAGACTACGAGCAGTACTTC.

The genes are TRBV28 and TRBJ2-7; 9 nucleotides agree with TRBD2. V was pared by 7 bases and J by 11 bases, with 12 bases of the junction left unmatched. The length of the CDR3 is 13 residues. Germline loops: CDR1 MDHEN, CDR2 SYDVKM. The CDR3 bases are TGTGCCAGCAACGGGGCGCGGGGCGGGAGGGAGTACTTC. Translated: CASNGARGGREYF. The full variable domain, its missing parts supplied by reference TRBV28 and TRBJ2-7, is DVKVTQSSRYLVKRTGEKVFLECVQDMDHENMFWYRQDPGLGLRLIYFSYDVKMKEKGDIPEGYSVSREKKERFSLILESASTNQTSMYLCASNGARGGREYFGPGTRLTVT.

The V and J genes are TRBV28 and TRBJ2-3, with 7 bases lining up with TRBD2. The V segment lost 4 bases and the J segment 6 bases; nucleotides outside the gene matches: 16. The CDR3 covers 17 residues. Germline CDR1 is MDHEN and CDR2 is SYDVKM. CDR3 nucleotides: TGTGCCAGCAGTTCCTTTCTCGAGGGACTATCTGGGGATACGCAGTATTTT. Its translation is CASSSFLEGLSGDTQYF.

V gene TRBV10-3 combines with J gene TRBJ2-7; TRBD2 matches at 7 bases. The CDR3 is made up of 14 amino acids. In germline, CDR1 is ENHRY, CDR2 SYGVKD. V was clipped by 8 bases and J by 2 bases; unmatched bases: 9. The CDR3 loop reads CAIGGVDRPYEQYF. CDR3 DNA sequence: TGTGCCATCGGGGGGGTAGATAGACCCTACGAGCAGTACTTC.

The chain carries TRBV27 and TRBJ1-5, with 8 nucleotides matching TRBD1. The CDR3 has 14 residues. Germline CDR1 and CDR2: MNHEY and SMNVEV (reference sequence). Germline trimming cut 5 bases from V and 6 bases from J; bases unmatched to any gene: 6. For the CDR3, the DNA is TGTGCCAGCAGTCGGGGGACAGGTATTCAGCCCCAGCATTTT. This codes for CASSRGTGIQPQHF.

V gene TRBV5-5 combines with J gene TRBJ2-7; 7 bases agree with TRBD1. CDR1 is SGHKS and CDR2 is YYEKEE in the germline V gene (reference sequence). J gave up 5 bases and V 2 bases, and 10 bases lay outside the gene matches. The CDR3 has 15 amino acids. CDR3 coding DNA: TGTGCCAGCAGCTTTATGTTTACAGGGGAGAACGAGCAGTACTTC. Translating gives CASSFMFTGENEQYF.

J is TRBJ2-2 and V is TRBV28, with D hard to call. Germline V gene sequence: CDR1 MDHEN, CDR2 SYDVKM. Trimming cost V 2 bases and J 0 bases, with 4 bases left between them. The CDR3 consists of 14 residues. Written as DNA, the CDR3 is TGTGCCAGCAGTTTACCTCCGAACACCGGGGAGCTGTTTTTT. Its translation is CASSLPPNTGELFF.

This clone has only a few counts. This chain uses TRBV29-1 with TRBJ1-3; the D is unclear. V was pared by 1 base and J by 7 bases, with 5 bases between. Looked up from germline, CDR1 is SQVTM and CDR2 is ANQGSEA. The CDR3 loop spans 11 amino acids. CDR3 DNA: TGCAGCGTTGAAGTTGGGAACACCATATATTTT. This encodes CSVEVGNTIYF.

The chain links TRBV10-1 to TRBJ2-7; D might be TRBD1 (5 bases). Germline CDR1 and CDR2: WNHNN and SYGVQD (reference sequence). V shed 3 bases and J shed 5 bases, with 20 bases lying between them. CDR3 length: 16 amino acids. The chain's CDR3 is CASSDLRLGRVDEQYF. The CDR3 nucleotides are TGCGCCAGCAGTGATTTGCGATTGGGCAGGGTCGACGAGCAGTACTTC.

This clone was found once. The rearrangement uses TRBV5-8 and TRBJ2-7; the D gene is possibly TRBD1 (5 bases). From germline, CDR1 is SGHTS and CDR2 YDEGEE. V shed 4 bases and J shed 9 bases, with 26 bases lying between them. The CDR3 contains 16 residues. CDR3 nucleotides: TGTGCCAGCAGCCAGGAGACAGCCCCAGGTACGACCGGGCAGTACTTC. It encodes CASSQETAPGTTGQYF.

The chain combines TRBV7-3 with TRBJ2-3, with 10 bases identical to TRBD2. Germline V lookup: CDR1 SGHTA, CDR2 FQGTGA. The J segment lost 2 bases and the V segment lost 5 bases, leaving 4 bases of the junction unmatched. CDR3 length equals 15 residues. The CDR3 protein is CASSEAGGVTDTQYF. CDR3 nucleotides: TGTGCCAGCAGCGAAGCGGGAGGGGTCACAGATACGCAGTATTTT.

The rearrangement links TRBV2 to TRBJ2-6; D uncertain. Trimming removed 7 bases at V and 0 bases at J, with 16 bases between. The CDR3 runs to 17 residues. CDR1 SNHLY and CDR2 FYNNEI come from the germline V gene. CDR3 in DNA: TGTGCCAGCATTCCACTTGACCACGGCTCTGGGGCCAACGTCCTGACTTTC. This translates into CASIPLDHGSGANVLTF.

CDR3 nucleotide sequence: TGTGCCAGCAGCGAAACCGGGACAGGATTCTACGAGCAGTACTTC. Translation: CASSETGTGFYEQYF. The chain has TRBV13 and TRBJ2-7; TRBD1 matches at 8 bases. Germline V gene sequence: CDR1 PRHDT, CDR2 FYEKMQ (reference sequence). V lost 5 bases to trimming and J lost 3 bases; unmatched junction nucleotides: 9. CDR3 length: 15 residues.

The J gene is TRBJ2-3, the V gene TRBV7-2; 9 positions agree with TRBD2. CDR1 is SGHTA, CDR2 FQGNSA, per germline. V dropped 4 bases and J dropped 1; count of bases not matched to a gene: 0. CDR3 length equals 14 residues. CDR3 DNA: TGTGCCAGCAGCTGGACTAGCGGCACAGATACGCAGTATTTT. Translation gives CASSWTSGTDTQYF. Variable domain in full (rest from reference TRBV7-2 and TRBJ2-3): GAGVSQSPSNKVTEKGKDVELRCDPISGHTALYWYRQSLGQGLEFLIYFQGNSAPDKSGLPSDRFSAERTGGSVSTLTIQRTQQEDSAVYLCASSWTSGTDTQYFGPGTRLTVL.

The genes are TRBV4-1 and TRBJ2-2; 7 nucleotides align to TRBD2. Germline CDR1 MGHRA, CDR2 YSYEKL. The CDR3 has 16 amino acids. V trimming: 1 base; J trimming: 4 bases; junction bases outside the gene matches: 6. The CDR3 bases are TGCGCCAGCAGCCAAGTGTCCGGGAGGCTCACCGGGGAGCTGTTTTTT. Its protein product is CASSQVSGRLTGELFF.

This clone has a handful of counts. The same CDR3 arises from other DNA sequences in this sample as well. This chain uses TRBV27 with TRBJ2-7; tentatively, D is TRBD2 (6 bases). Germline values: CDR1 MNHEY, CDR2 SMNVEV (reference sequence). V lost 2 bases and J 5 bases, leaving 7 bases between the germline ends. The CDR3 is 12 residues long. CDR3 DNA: TGTGCCAGCAGTTTAGGGGGGAACGAGCAGTACTTC. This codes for CASSLGGNEQYF.

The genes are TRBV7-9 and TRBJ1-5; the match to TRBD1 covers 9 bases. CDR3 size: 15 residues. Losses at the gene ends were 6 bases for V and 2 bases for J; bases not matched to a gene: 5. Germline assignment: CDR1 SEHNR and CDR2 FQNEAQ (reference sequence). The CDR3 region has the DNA TGTGCCAGCAGTGGACAGGGGATCGGCAATCAGCCCCAGCATTTT. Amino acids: CASSGQGIGNQPQHF.

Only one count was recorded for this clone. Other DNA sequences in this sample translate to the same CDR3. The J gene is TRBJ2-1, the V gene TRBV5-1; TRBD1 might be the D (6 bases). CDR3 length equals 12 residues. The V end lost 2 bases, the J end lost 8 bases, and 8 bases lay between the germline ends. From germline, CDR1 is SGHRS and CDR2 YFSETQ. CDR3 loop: CASSLGGDEQFF. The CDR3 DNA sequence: TGCGCCAGCAGCTTAGGGGGTGATGAGCAGTTCTTC.

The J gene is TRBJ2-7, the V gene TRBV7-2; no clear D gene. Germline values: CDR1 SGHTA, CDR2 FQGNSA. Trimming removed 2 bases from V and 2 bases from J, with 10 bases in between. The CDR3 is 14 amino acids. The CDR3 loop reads CASSLRASPYEQYF. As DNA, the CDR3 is TGTGCCAGCAGCTTAAGGGCCTCCCCCTACGAGCAGTACTTC.

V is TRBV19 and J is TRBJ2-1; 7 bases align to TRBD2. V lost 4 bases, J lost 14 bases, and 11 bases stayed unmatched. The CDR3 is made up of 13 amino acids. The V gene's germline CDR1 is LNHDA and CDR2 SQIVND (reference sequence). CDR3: CASSTLAEEEEFF. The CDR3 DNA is TGTGCCAGTAGTACTCTAGCGGAGGAGGAAGAGTTCTTC.

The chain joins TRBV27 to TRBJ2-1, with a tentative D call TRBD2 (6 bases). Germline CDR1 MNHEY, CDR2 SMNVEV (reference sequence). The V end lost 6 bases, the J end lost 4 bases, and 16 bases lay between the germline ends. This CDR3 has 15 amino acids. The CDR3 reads CASSQRASQYNEQFF. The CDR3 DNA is TGTGCCAGCAGCCAGCGGGCCTCGCAGTACAATGAGCAGTTCTTC.

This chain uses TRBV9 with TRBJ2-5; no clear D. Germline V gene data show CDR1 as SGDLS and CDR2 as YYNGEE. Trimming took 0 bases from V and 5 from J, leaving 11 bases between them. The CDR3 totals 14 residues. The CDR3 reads CASSVVPGGETQYF. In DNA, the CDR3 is TGTGCCAGCAGCGTAGTGCCAGGTGGGGAGACCCAGTACTTC.

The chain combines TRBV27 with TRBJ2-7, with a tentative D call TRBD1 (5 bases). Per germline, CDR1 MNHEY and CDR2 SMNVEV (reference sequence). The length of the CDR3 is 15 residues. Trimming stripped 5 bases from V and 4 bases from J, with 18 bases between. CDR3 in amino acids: CASSMYGAIYYEQYF. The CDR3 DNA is TGTGCCAGCAGTATGTATGGGGCCATTTATTACGAGCAGTACTTC.